This T cell receptor beta chain was profiled in a study of shared clonotypes between healthy human individuals. As for the study in general: Participating donors consisted of two women and a few men aged 18 to 49. Study conclusions and caveats: Large sequencing depth failed to make sorted-subset sequencing complete, rarefaction showed. Several donors held about 5% of naive CD4 clonotypes in common. Sampling involved blood alone; tissue repertoires likely differ.

Naive CD8 cells lacked CD45RO, underwent positive selection for CCR7 and left out terminally differentiated effector memory CD45RA+ cells. As to this clone: The antigen is not known.

The data were produced by immunoSEQ multiplex PCR, yet TCRdb's version contains in-frame clones alone and is incomplete. In the table there are around 2,000,000 clones, about 93% of which are singletons. The germline gives CDR1 MDHEN, CDR2 SYDVKM. The CDR3 is made up of 11 amino acids. V dropped 8 bases and J dropped 8 bases, with 12 bases sitting between them. The receptor was derived from a young man in good health. Some clones in this sample may be carry-over from other donors' samples. This chain connects TRBV28 to TRBJ1-2; D is unresolved. The sample consisted of naive CD8+ T cells from PBMCs. CDR3 sequence (DNA): TGTGCCAGCTGGGCCCTGGGCGGCTACACCTTC. Amino acid sequence: CASWALGGYTF.